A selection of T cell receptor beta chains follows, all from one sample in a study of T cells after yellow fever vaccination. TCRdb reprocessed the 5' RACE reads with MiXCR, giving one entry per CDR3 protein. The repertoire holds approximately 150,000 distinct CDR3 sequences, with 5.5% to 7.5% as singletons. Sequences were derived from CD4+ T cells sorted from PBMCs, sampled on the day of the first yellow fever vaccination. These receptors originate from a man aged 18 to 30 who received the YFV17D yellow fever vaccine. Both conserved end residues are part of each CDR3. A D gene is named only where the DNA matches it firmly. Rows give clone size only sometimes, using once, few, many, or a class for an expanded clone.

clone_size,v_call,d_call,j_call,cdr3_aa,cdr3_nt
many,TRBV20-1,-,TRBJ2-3,CSVPHGSFYTQYF,TGCAGTGTTCCGCATGGGTCTTTCTATACGCAGTATTTT
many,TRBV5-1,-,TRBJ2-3,CASSPTRRADTQYF,TGCGCCAGCAGCCCGACCCGCAGGGCAGATACGCAGTATTTT
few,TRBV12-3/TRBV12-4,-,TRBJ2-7,CASRRNLAQEAEQYF,TGTGCCAGCAGGAGAAATCTGGCTCAGGAGGCCGAGCAGTACTTC
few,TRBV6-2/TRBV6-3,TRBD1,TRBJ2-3,CASSYETGVRDTQYF,TGTGCCAGCAGTTACGAGACAGGGGTTAGAGATACGCAGTATTTT
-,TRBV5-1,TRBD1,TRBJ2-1,CASSFLTGGYNEQFF,TGCGCCAGCAGCTTCCTGACAGGGGGCTACAATGAGCAGTTCTTC
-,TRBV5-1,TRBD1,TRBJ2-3,CASSSDPQGVRTDTQYF,TGCGCCAGCAGCTCCGATCCCCAGGGGGTTCGCACAGATACGCAGTATTTT
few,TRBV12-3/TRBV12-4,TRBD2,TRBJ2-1,CASSPSRWGGSYNEQFF,TGTGCCAGCAGTCCGTCGCGTTGGGGGGGCTCCTACAATGAGCAGTTCTTC
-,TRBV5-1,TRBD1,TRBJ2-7,CASSLLPTGQGTSYEQYF,TGCGCCAGCAGCTTGCTCCCGACGGGACAGGGGACCTCCTACGAGCAGTACTTC
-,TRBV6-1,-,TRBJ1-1,CASSEATGLLTEAFF,TGTGCCAGCAGTGAAGCCACGGGACTGCTAACTGAAGCTTTCTTT
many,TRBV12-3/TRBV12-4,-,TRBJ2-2,CASSPQGSWTGELFF,TGTGCCAGCAGCCCCCAGGGGAGCTGGACCGGGGAGCTGTTTTTT
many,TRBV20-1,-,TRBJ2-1,CSARDGKLSYNEQFF,TGCAGTGCTAGAGACGGGAAGTTGTCCTACAATGAGCAGTTCTTC
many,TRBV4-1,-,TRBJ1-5,CASSLREGDISNQPQHF,TGCGCCAGCAGCCTAAGGGAAGGGGACATCAGCAATCAGCCCCAGCATTTT
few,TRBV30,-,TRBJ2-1,CAWSVNEQFF,TGTGCCTGGAGTGTAAATGAGCAGTTCTTC
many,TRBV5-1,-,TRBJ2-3,CASSLDSQDTQYF,TGCGCCAGCAGCTTGGATTCCCAGGATACGCAGTATTTT
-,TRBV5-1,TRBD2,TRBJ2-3,CASRGTSGFTIADTQYF,TGCGCCAGCAGGGGGACTAGCGGTTTCACGATAGCAGATACGCAGTATTTT
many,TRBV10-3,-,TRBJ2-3,CAISEPGRSPVPDTQYF,TGTGCCATCAGTGAGCCAGGGCGCAGTCCGGTCCCAGATACGCAGTATTTT
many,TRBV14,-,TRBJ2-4,CASSQWRVKAKNIQYF,TGTGCCAGCAGCCAGTGGAGGGTAAAAGCCAAAAACATTCAGTACTTC
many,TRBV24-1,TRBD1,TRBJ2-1,CATSATDRDSEQFF,TGTGCCACCAGTGCAACCGACAGGGACAGTGAGCAGTTCTTC
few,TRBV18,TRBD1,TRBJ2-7,CASSPLSGQDYEQYF,TGTGCCAGCTCGCCATTATCGGGACAGGACTACGAGCAGTACTTC
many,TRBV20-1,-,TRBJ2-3,CSATPTDTQYF,TGCAGTGCGACCCCGACAGATACGCAGTATTTT
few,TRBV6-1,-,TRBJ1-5,CASTPTGNSNQPQHF,TGTGCCAGCACCCCGACAGGAAATAGCAATCAGCCCCAGCATTTT
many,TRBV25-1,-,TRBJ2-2,CASRSAGNTGELFF,TGTGCCAGCAGATCAGCGGGGAACACCGGGGAGCTGTTTTTT
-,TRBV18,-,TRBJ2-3,CASSPAGNTDTQYF,TGTGCCAGCTCACCAGCAGGGAACACAGATACGCAGTATTTT
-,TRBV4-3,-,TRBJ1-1,CASSQEKGGTEAFF,TGCGCCAGCAGCCAAGAGAAGGGTGGCACTGAAGCTTTCTTT